A single sample is the source of the 32 T cell receptor beta chains below, sequenced in a study of cytomegalovirus exposure and HLA in healthy donors. PCR employed 60 Vbeta and 13 Jbeta primers. TCRdb keeps only in-frame clones here, not all; method: immunoSEQ multiplex PCR. The sample consists of about 160,000 clones, over 80% of them appearing once. Sequencing was carried out using PBMCs. These receptors all come from a boy between 2 and 10 years old in good health and CMV-seronegative.

In this sample, this clone turned up a few times. The genes are TRBV18 and TRBJ1-4; the D is unclear. The CDR3 is 17 amino acids. Germline V gives CDR1 KGHSH, CDR2 LQKENI. V was shortened by 3 bases and J by 5 bases, with 19 bases between the two germline ends. The CDR3 nucleotides are TGTGCCAGCTCACCTCTCCGCAGCGAGGGTTTCAATGAAAAACTGTTTTTT. Translating it yields CASSPLRSEGFNEKLFF.

The chain links TRBV7-9 to TRBJ2-1, with 10 nucleotides matching TRBD2. V gave up 0 bases and J gave up 0 bases; unmatched junction bases: 2. Germline CDR1 SEHNR, CDR2 FQNEAQ (reference sequence). CDR3 length: 17 residues. Here the CDR3 reads CASSLAVAGGSYNEQFF. CDR3 bases: TGTGCCAGCAGCTTAGCAGTAGCGGGGGGCTCCTACAATGAGCAGTTCTTC.

The J gene is TRBJ1-1, the V gene TRBV9; possibly TRBD1 for D (5 bases). The CDR3 totals 13 residues. Germline assignment: CDR1 SGDLS and CDR2 YYNGEE. Deletions cut 1 base from V and 4 bases from J, with 8 bases between. The CDR3: CASSVTGGTEAFF. DNA for the CDR3: TGTGCCAGCAGCGTAACGGGGGGCACTGAAGCTTTCTTT.

The rearrangement joins TRBV9 to TRBJ1-2; D not certain. Trimming pared 0 bases from V and 7 bases from J, leaving 13 bases between. Germline loops: CDR1 SGDLS, CDR2 YYNGEE. This CDR3 spans 14 amino acids. Here the CDR3 reads CASSVGSDPGGYTF. Here the CDR3 DNA reads TGTGCCAGCAGCGTAGGGTCCGACCCAGGTGGCTACACCTTC.

The chain uses TRBV19 and TRBJ2-1; D is possibly TRBD2 (5 bases). Trimming stripped 5 bases from V and 0 bases from J, with 11 bases between. The CDR3 covers 15 residues. CDR1 and CDR2 from the germline V gene are LNHDA and SQIVND (reference sequence). The chain's CDR3 is CASSATAGSYNEQFF. The CDR3 DNA follows: TGTGCCAGTAGTGCTACGGCGGGCTCCTACAATGAGCAGTTCTTC.

The V call is TRBV2, the J call TRBJ2-1; TRBD2 is a possible D gene (5 bases). The CDR3 is made up of 11 amino acids. Germline loops: CDR1 SNHLY, CDR2 FYNNEI. The ends were cut back, 7 bases at V and 6 bases at J, with 7 bases in the middle. The CDR3 protein is CASKAGNEQFF. The CDR3, as DNA: TGTGCCAGCAAGGCGGGCAATGAGCAGTTCTTC. Full variable domain (outside the CDR3, taken from reference TRBV2 and TRBJ2-1): EPEVTQTPSHQVTQMGQEVILRCVPISNHLYFYWYRQILGQKVEFLVSFYNNEISEKSEIFDDQFSVERPDGSNFTLKIRSTKLEDSAMYFCASKAGNEQFFGPGTRLTVL.

This chain links TRBV27 with TRBJ1-2; TRBD1 matches 10 bases. V gave up 5 bases and J gave up 6 bases; unmatched junction bases: 6. The V gene's germline CDR1 is MNHEY and CDR2 SMNVEV (reference sequence). The CDR3 consists of 14 residues. Here the CDR3 DNA reads TGTGCCAGCAGTGTTAGACAGGGGGCGGATGGCTACACCTTC. Residues: CASSVRQGADGYTF.

This chain uses TRBV5-6 with TRBJ1-3; D is possibly TRBD1 (6 bases). CDR3 length equals 16 residues. V lost 0 bases and J 2 bases, leaving 12 bases between the germline ends. Germline V gene lookup returns CDR1 SGHDT and CDR2 YYEEEE. The CDR3 nucleotides read TGTGCCAGCAGCTTGGTTGGGGGCAACCCTGGAAACACCATATATTTT. Amino acid sequence: CASSLVGGNPGNTIYF. The full variable domain, with the rest looked up from reference TRBV5-6 and TRBJ1-3, is DAGVTQSPTHLIKTRGQQVTLRCSPKSGHDTVSWYQQALGQGPQFIFQYYEEEERQRGNFPDRFSGHQFPNYSSELNVNALLLGDSALYLCASSLVGGNPGNTIYFGEGSWLTVV.

This chain links TRBV19 with TRBJ1-1; no reliable D call. The CDR3 consists of 14 residues. The germline V and J ends were trimmed by 7 bases and 0 bases, with 12 bases remaining between them. Germline V gene data show CDR1 as LNHDA and CDR2 as SQIVND (reference sequence). CDR3 coding DNA: TGTGCCAGTACCCCGACTGCAGTGAACACTGAAGCTTTCTTT. Its translation: CASTPTAVNTEAFF.

In the case of this clone: The sample contains more than one DNA sequence encoding this CDR3. The chain couples TRBV2 to TRBJ2-3; D gene ambiguous. The germline V gene encodes CDR1 SNHLY and CDR2 FYNNEI. V was pared by 5 bases and J by 2 bases, with 2 bases between. The CDR3 is 11 amino acids. CDR3: CASSLTDTQYF. For the CDR3, the DNA is TGTGCCAGCAGTCTCACAGATACGCAGTATTTT.

This chain joins TRBV2 and TRBJ2-1; maybe TRBD2 (5 bases). This CDR3 is built from 13 residues. V lost 6 bases and J lost 4, with 10 bases in between. Germline V gene data show CDR1 as SNHLY and CDR2 as FYNNEI. CDR3 nucleotide sequence: TGTGCCAGCAGAGCGGAACCTTACAATGAGCAGTTCTTC. This codes for CASRAEPYNEQFF.

The chain combines TRBV23-1 with TRBJ2-1, with D possibly TRBD2 on 7 matching bases. TRBV23-1 is an ORF, and what it does is uncertain. Trimming removed 11 bases at V and 5 bases at J, with 19 bases between. The CDR3 loop spans 14 amino acids. CDR3 residues: CAGDIREDNNEQFF. The DNA for the CDR3 is TGCGCCGGGGACATACGGGAGGACAACAATGAGCAGTTCTTC.

V gene TRBV5-6 combines with J gene TRBJ1-2; the D is unclear. The CDR3 extends over 12 amino acids. Per germline, CDR1 SGHDT and CDR2 YYEEEE. V lost 0 bases to trimming and J lost 6 bases, with 6 bases between them. The CDR3 nucleotides read TGTGCCAGCAGCTTGGAACACAATGGCTACACCTTC. Its translation is CASSLEHNGYTF.

In this sample, this clone turned up once. The chain recombines TRBV19 with TRBJ1-1; maybe TRBD1 (5 bases). The CDR3 has 13 amino acids. V dropped 4 bases and J dropped 7 bases, with 13 bases sitting between them. Germline CDR1 reads LNHDA; CDR2 reads SQIVND (reference sequence). The CDR3, as DNA: TGTGCCAGTAGTAGCGGGACGGCTTATGAAGCTTTCTTT. The encoded protein is CASSSGTAYEAFF.

CDR3 bases: TGTGCCAGTAGTATCGGGACAGTTTATAGCAATCAGCCCCAGCATTTT. The encoded protein is CASSIGTVYSNQPQHF. The gene calls are TRBV19 and TRBJ1-5; 7 bases line up with TRBD1. Germline loops: CDR1 LNHDA, CDR2 SQIVND (reference sequence). The J segment lost 0 bases and the V segment lost 3 bases, leaving 5 bases of the junction unmatched. The length of the CDR3 is 16 residues.

The CDR3 protein is CASSSPDGEQFF. The CDR3 DNA follows: TGTGCCAGCAGCTCCCCAGACGGGGAGCAGTTCTTC. This rearrangement joins TRBV9 to TRBJ2-1; no clear D. Between the trimmed V and J ends, which lost 4 bases and 10 bases, there was a span of 12 bases. The CDR3 loop spans 12 amino acids. Germline V gene sequence: CDR1 SGDLS, CDR2 YYNGEE.

The chain combines TRBV10-1 with TRBJ1-1; TRBD1 agrees at 7 bases. Germline CDR1 WNHNN, CDR2 SYGVQD (reference sequence). With 5 bases clipped from V and 6 bases from J, the junction kept 6 bases outside the gene matches. The CDR3 is 13 residues long. CDR3 sequence reads: CASSPGTASEAFF. The CDR3 DNA sequence: TGCGCCAGCAGTCCCGGGACAGCCTCTGAAGCTTTCTTT.

About this clone: This same CDR3 is encoded by further DNA sequences in the sample. The CDR3 protein is CASSQDRGNSPLHF. Here the CDR3 DNA reads TGCGCCAGCAGCCAGGACCGAGGGAATTCACCCCTCCACTTT. This chain links TRBV4-3 with TRBJ1-6; no definite D call. With 3 bases removed from V and 7 bases from J, the gap between germline ends came to 10 bases. Germline assignment: CDR1 LGHNA and CDR2 YSLEER. CDR3 length: 14 amino acids.

The chain recombines TRBV27 with TRBJ2-3; no firm D call. This CDR3 has 10 residues. V lost 8 bases, J lost 4 bases, and 4 bases lay in between. Germline loops: CDR1 MNHEY, CDR2 SMNVEV (reference sequence). The CDR3 sequence is CASGPDTQYF. CDR3 DNA: TGTGCCAGCGGCCCAGATACGCAGTATTTT.

V and J are TRBV4-3 and TRBJ2-2; no clear D. Germline values: CDR1 LGHNA, CDR2 YSLEER. V was clipped by 3 bases and J by 4 bases, with 9 bases between them. This CDR3 has 14 residues. In DNA, the CDR3 is TGCGCCAGCAGCCAGACCGGCGGCACCGGGGAGCTGTTTTTT. Its protein product is CASSQTGGTGELFF.

The chain employs TRBV7-2 and TRBJ2-1; TRBD2 matches 8 bases. The J segment lost 8 bases and the V segment lost 5 bases, leaving 11 bases of the junction unmatched. Per the germline V gene, CDR1 is SGHTA and CDR2 is FQGNSA. The CDR3 length is 15 residues. CDR3: CASSNYPGLGYEQFF. DNA for the CDR3: TGTGCCAGCAGCAATTACCCGGGACTAGGGTATGAGCAGTTCTTC. The whole variable domain, remainder taken from reference TRBV7-2 and TRBJ2-1, is GAGVSQSPSNKVTEKGKDVELRCDPISGHTALYWYRQSLGQGLEFLIYFQGNSAPDKSGLPSDRFSAERTGGSVSTLTIQRTQQEDSAVYLCASSNYPGLGYEQFFGPGTRLTVL.

This clone has a single count. The gene calls are TRBV11-2 and TRBJ2-5; the match to TRBD2 covers 11 bases. V lost 5 bases, J lost 4 bases, and 9 bases stayed unmatched. Germline lookup yields CDR1 SGHAT and CDR2 FQNNGV. This CDR3 has 16 residues. As DNA, the CDR3 is TGTGCCAGCAGCGCTCAGACTAGCGGGGTAGGAGAGACCCAGTACTTC. As protein: CASSAQTSGVGETQYF. The complete variable domain, with remaining parts taken from reference TRBV11-2 and TRBJ2-5, reads EAGVAQSPRYKIIEKRQSVAFWCNPISGHATLYWYQQILGQGPKLLIQFQNNGVVDDSQLPKDRFSAERLKGVDSTLKIQPAKLEDSAVYLCASSAQTSGVGETQYFGPGTRLLVL.

As for this clone: The junction departs from germline at one end; a sequencing error may be responsible. The V call is TRBV30, the J call TRBJ2-6; maybe TRBD1 (5 bases). This CDR3 contains 14 residues. CDR1 and CDR2 (germline): GTSNPN, SVGIG (reference sequence). The chain's CDR3 is CAWNPYSGANVLIF. CDR3 in DNA: TGTGCCTGGAACCCTTACTCTGGGGCCAACGTCCTGATTTTC.

This chain links TRBV30 with TRBJ2-7; D is possibly TRBD2 (6 bases). The CDR3 loop spans 13 amino acids. The V gene lost 3 bases and the J gene lost 2 bases, with 11 bases spanning the gap. Germline loops: CDR1 GTSNPN, CDR2 SVGIG (reference sequence). The CDR3 reads CAWRPGGTYEQYF. The CDR3 DNA sequence: TGTGCCTGGAGGCCTGGGGGGACCTACGAGCAGTACTTC.

The chain couples TRBV5-6 to TRBJ2-5; D perhaps matches TRBD2 (6 bases). Germline V CDR1 and CDR2: SGHDT, YYEEEE. V was trimmed by 4 bases and J by 0 bases, leaving 13 bases between them. The CDR3 sequence is 15 residues long. CDR3 coding DNA: TGTGCCAGCAGCCCTCGGGACTTGTACCAAGAGACCCAGTACTTC. Translation gives CASSPRDLYQETQYF. The complete variable domain, with remaining parts taken from reference TRBV5-6 and TRBJ2-5, reads DAGVTQSPTHLIKTRGQQVTLRCSPKSGHDTVSWYQQALGQGPQFIFQYYEEEERQRGNFPDRFSGHQFPNYSSELNVNALLLGDSALYLCASSPRDLYQETQYFGPGTRLLVL.

The V and J genes are TRBV27 and TRBJ2-7, with 8 bases identical to TRBD2. CDR1 and CDR2 from the germline V gene are MNHEY and SMNVEV (reference sequence). This CDR3 is built from 15 residues. V lost 3 bases and J lost 5; bases outside the gene matches: 9. CDR3 in amino acids: CASSFQVGLVNEQYF. The CDR3 region has the DNA TGTGCCAGCAGTTTCCAGGTGGGACTAGTCAACGAGCAGTACTTC.

This chain uses TRBV29-1 with TRBJ1-2; the D gene is possibly TRBD1 (5 bases). The CDR3 consists of 11 residues. Germline CDR1 and CDR2: SQVTM and ANQGSEA. The CDR3 reads CTAATGYGYTF. The DNA for the CDR3 is TGCACCGCGGCTACAGGTTACGGCTACACCTTC.

This chain uses TRBV6-6 with TRBJ1-6; D is unclear. The CDR3 is made up of 14 amino acids. The V end was cut by 3 bases, the J end by 4 bases, with 7 bases between. Germline CDR1 is MNHNY and CDR2 is SVGAGI (reference sequence). In nucleotides, the CDR3 is TGTGCCAGCAGTTATTACACGTATAATTCACCCCTCCACTTT. This codes for CASSYYTYNSPLHF.

This chain uses TRBV27 with TRBJ2-1; 8 positions match TRBD2. Trimming cost V 6 bases and J 6 bases; bases outside gene matches: 7. Germline CDR1 and CDR2: MNHEY and SMNVEV (reference sequence). The CDR3 loop spans 14 amino acids. CDR3 nucleotides: TGTGCCAGCAGGGAGCGGGAGTACGGCAATGAGCAGTTCTTC. Protein: CASREREYGNEQFF.

The chain combines TRBV18 with TRBJ1-5, with D possibly matching TRBD1 (6 bases). The CDR3 runs 14 residues. CDR1 and CDR2 from the germline V gene are KGHSH and LQKENI. V lost 3 bases, J lost 1 base, and 7 bases lay in between. The CDR3 reads CASSPGQSNQPQHF. CDR3 DNA: TGTGCCAGCTCACCCGGACAGAGCAATCAGCCCCAGCATTTT.

Points on this clone: The sample holds other DNA sequences that translate to the same CDR3. V usage is TRBV2 and J usage is TRBJ2-3, with D tentatively TRBD2 (5 bases). V gave up 6 bases and J gave up 13 bases, with 23 bases separating them. The CDR3 extends over 14 amino acids. Germline V CDR1 and CDR2: SNHLY, FYNNEI. CDR3 sequence: CASRGRRTGLIKYF. CDR3 nucleotides: TGTGCCAGCAGAGGACGGAGGACCGGGTTAATTAAGTATTTT. The entire variable domain, with the rest obtained from reference TRBV2 and TRBJ2-3, is as follows: EPEVTQTPSHQVTQMGQEVILRCVPISNHLYFYWYRQILGQKVEFLVSFYNNEISEKSEIFDDQFSVERPDGSNFTLKIRSTKLEDSAMYFCASRGRRTGLIKYFGPGTRLTVL.

This chain connects TRBV5-6 to TRBJ1-1; D is unresolved. The V end lost 3 bases, the J end lost 3 bases, and 9 bases lay between the germline ends. The germline CDR1 and CDR2 sequences are SGHDT and YYEEEE. The CDR3 consists of 13 residues. CDR3 protein: CASSSGLDTEAFF. CDR3 DNA sequence: TGTGCCAGCAGCTCAGGATTGGACACTGAAGCTTTCTTT.